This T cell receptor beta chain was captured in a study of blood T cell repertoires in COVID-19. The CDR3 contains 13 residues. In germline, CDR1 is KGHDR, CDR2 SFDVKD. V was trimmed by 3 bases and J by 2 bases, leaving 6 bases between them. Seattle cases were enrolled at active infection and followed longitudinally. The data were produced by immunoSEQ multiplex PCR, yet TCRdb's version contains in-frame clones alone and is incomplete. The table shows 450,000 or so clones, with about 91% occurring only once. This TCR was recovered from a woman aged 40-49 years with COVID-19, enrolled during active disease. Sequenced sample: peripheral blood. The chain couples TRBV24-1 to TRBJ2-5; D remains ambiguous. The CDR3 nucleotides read TGTGCCACCAGTGATCGTTTTCAAGAGACCCAGTACTTC. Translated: CATSDRFQETQYF.